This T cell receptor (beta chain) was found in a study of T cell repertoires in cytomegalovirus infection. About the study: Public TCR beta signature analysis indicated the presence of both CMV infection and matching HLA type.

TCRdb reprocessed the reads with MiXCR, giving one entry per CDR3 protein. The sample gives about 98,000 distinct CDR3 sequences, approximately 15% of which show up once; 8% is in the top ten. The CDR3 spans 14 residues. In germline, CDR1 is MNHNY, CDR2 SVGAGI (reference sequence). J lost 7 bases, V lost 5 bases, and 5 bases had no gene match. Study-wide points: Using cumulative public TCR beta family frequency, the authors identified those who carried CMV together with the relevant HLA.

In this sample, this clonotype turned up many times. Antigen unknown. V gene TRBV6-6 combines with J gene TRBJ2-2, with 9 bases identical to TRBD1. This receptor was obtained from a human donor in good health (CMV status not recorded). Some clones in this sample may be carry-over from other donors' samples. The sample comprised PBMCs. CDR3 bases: TGTGCCAGCAGTACAGGGGGCGTGATCGGGGAGCTGTTTTTT. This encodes CASSTGGVIGELFF.